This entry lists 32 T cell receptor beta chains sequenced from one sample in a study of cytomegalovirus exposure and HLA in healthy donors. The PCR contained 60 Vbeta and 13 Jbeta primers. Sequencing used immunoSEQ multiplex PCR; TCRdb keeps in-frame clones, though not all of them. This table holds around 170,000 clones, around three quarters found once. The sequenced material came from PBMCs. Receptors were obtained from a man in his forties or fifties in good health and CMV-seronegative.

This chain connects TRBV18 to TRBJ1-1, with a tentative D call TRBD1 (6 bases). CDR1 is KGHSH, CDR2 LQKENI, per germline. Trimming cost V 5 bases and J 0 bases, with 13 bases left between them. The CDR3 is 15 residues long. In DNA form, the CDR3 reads TGTGCCAGCTCATCCTTTCAGGGGTTGAACACTGAAGCTTTCTTT. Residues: CASSSFQGLNTEAFF.

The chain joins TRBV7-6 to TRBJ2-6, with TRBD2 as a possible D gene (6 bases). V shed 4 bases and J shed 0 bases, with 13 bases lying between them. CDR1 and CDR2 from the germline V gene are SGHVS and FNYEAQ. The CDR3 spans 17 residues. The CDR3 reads CASSSTWGVSGANVLTF. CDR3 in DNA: TGTGCCAGCAGCTCAACCTGGGGGGTCTCTGGGGCCAACGTCCTGACTTTC.

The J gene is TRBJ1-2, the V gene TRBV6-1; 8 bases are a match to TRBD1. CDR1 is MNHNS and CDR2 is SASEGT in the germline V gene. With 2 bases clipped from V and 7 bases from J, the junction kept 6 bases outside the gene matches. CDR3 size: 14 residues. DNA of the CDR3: TGTGCCAGCAGTGAACGCGGCAGGGGGCCTGGCTACACCTTC. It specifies CASSERGRGPGYTF.

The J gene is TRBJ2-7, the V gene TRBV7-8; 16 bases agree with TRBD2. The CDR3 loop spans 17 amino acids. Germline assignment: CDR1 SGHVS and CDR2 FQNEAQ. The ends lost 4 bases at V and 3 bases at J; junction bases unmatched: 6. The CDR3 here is CASSSGLAGGIHYEQYF. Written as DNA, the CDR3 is TGTGCCAGCAGCTCGGGACTAGCGGGAGGGATCCACTACGAGCAGTACTTC.

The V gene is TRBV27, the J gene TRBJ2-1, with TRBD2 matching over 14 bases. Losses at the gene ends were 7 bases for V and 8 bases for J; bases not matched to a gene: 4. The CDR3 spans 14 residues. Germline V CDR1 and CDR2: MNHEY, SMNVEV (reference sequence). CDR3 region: CASMGLAGEDEQFF. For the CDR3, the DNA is TGTGCCAGCATGGGACTAGCGGGGGAGGATGAGCAGTTCTTC.

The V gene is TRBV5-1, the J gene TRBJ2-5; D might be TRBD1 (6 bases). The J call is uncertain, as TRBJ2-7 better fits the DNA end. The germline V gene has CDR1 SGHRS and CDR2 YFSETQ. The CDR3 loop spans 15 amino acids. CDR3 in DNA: TGCGCCAGCAGCTTGGCACAGGGTCCCTCCTACGAGCAGTACTTC. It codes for CASSLAQGPSYEQYF.

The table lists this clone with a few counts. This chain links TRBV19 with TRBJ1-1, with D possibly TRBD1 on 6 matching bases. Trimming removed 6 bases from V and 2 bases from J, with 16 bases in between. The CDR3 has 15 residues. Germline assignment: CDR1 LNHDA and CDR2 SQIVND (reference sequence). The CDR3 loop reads CASSHWTERNTEAFF. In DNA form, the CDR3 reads TGTGCCAGTAGCCACTGGACAGAACGAAACACTGAAGCTTTCTTT.

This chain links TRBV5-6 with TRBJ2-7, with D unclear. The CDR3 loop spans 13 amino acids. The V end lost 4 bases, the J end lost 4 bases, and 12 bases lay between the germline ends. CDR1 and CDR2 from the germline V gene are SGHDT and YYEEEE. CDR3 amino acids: CASSDSLRYEQYF. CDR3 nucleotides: TGTGCCAGCAGCGACTCTCTGCGGTACGAGCAGTACTTC.

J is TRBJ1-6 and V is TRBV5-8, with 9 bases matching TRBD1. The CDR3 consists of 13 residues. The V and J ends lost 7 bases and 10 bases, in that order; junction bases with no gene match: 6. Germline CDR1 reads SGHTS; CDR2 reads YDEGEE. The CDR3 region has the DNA TGTGCCAGCGTCCCGGGACAGGGATCACCCCTCCACTTT. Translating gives CASVPGQGSPLHF.

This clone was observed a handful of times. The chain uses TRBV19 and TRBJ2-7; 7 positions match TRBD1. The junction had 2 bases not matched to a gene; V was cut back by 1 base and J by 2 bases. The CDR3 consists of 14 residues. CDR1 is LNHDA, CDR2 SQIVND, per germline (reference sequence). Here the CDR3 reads CASSIGDSTYEQYF. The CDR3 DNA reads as TGTGCCAGTAGTATAGGGGACAGCACCTACGAGCAGTACTTC.

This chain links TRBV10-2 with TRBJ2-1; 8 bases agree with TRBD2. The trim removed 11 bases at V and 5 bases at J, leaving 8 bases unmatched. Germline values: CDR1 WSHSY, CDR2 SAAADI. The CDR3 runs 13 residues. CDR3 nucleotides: TGCGCCGTCGGCCGGGGGGGGGACAATGAGCAGTTCTTC. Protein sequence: CAVGRGGDNEQFF.

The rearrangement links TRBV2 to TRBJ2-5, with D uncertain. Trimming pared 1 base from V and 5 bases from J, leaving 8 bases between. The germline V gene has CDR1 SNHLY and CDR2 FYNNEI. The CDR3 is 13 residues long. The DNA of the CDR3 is TGTGCCAGCAGTGAAGAGCTCCGCGAGACCCAGTACTTC. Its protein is CASSEELRETQYF.

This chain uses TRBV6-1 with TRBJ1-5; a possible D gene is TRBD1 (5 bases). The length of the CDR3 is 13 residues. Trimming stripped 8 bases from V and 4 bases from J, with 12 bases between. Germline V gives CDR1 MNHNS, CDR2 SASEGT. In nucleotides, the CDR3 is TGTGCCAGCTATGGGGGGTTAAATCAGCCCCAGCATTTT. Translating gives CASYGGLNQPQHF.

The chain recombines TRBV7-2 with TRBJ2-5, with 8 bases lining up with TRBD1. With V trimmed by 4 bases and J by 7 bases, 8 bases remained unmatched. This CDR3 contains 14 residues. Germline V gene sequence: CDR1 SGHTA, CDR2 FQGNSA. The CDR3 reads CASSSAGGRGTQYF. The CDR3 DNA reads TGTGCCAGCAGCTCTGCAGGGGGCCGGGGGACCCAGTACTTC.

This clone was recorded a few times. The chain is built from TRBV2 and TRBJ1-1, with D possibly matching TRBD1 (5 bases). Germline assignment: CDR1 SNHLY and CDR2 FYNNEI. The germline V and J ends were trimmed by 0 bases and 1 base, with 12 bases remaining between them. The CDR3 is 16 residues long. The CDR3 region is CASSEAPRGGNTEAFF. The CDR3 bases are TGTGCCAGCAGTGAAGCGCCCCGGGGGGGGAACACTGAAGCTTTCTTT.

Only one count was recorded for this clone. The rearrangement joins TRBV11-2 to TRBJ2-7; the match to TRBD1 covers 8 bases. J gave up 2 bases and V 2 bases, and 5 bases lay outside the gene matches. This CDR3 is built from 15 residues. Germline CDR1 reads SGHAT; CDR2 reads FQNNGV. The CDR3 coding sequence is TGTGCCAGCAGCTTACGGACAGGGTTCGCCTACGAGCAGTACTTC. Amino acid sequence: CASSLRTGFAYEQYF.

This CDR3 reads CASRLAGYSDTQYF. The CDR3 nucleotides read TGTGCCAGCAGATTAGCGGGTTACTCAGATACGCAGTATTTT. The chain recombines TRBV2 with TRBJ2-3; 7 positions match TRBD2. J gave up 4 bases and V 6 bases, and 7 bases lay outside the gene matches. The CDR3 has 14 amino acids. The V gene's germline CDR1 is SNHLY and CDR2 FYNNEI.

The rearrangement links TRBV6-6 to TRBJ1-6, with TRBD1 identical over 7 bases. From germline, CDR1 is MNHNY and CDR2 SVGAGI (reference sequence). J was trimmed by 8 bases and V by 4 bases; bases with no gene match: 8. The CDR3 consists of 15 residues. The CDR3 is CASSSDRVRDSPLHF. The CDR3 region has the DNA TGTGCCAGCAGTTCTGACAGGGTGAGGGATTCACCCCTCCACTTT.

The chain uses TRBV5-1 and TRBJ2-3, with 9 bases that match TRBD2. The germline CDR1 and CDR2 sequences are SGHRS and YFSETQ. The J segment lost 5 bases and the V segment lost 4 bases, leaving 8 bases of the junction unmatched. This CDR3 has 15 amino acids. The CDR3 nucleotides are TGCGCCAGCAGCCGGGGGGATAGCGGGGGAGATACGCAGTATTTT. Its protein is CASSRGDSGGDTQYF. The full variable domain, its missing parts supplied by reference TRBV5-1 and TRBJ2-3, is KAGVTQTPRYLIKTRGQQVTLSCSPISGHRSVSWYQQTPGQGLQFLFEYFSETQRNKGNFPGRFSGRQFSNSRSEMNVSTLELGDSALYLCASSRGDSGGDTQYFGPGTRLTVL.

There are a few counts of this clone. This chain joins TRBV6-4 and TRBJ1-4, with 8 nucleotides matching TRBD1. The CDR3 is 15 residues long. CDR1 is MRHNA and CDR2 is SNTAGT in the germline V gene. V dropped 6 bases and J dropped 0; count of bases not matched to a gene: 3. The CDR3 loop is CASRRQGTTNEKLFF. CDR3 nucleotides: TGTGCCAGCAGAAGACAGGGGACAACTAATGAAAAACTGTTTTTT.

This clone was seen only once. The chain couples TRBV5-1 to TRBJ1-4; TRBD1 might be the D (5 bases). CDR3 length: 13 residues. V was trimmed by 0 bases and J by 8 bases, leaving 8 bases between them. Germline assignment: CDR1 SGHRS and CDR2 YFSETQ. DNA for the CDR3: TGCGCCAGCAGCTTGGAGGAGGGGGAAAAACTGTTTTTT. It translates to CASSLEEGEKLFF.

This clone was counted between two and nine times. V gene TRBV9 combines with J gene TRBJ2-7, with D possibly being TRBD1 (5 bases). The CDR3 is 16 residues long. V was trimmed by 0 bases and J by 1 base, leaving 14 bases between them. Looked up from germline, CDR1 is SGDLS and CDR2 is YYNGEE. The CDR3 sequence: CASSVDAAGKSYEQYF. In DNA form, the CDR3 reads TGTGCCAGCAGCGTAGACGCTGCAGGGAAGTCCTACGAGCAGTACTTC.

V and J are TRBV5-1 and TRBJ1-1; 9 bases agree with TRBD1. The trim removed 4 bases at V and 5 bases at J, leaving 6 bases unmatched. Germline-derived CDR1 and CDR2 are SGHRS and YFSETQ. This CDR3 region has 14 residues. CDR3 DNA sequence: TGCGCCAGCAGCACTGGACAGGGGCAGACTGAAGCTTTCTTT. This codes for CASSTGQGQTEAFF.

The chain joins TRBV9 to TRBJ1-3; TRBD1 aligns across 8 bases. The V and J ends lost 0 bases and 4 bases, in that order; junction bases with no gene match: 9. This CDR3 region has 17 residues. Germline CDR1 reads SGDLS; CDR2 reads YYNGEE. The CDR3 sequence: CASSVEARTGFGNTIYF. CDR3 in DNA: TGTGCCAGCAGCGTAGAAGCCCGGACAGGGTTCGGAAACACCATATATTTT.

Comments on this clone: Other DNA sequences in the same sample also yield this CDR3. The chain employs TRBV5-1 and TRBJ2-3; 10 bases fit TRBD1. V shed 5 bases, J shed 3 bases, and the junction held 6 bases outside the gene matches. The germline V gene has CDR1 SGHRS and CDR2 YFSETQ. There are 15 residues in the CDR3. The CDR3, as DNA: TGCGCCAGCAGGGCCGGGACAGGGGTAACAGATACGCAGTATTTT. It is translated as CASRAGTGVTDTQYF.

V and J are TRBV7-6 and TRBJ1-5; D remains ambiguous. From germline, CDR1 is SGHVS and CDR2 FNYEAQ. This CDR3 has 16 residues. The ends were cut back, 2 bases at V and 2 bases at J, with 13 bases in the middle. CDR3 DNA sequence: TGTGCCAGCAGCTTATTCGAGGGTATGGGCAATCAGCCCCAGCATTTT. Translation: CASSLFEGMGNQPQHF.

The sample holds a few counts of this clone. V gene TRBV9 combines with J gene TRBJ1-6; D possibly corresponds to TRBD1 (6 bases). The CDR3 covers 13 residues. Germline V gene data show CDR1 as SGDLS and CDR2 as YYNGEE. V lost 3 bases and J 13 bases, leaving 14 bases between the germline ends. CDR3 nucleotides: TGTGCCAGCAGCGGGGATCAGGGGCTTCCCCTCCACTTT. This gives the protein CASSGDQGLPLHF.

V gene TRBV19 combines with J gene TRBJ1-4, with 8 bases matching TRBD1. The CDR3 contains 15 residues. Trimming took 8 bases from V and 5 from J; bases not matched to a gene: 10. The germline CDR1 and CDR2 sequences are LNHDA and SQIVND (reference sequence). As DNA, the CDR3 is TGTGCCAGTTGCTGGGGGACAGGTGAAAATGAAAAACTGTTTTTT. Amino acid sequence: CASCWGTGENEKLFF.

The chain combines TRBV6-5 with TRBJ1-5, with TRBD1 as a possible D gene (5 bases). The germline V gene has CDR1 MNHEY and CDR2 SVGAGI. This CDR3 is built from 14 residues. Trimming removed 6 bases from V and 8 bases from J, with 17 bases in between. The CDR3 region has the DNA TGTGCCAGCAGGCCCGCGCAGGGCACGAAGCCCCAGCATTTT. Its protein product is CASRPAQGTKPQHF.

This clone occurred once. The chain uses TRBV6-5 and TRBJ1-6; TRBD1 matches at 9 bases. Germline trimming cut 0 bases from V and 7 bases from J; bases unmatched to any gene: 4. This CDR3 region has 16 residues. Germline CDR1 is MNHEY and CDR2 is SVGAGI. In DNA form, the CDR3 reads TGTGCCAGCAGTTACTCGACCGGGACAGGGAATTCACCCCTCCACTTT. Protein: CASSYSTGTGNSPLHF.

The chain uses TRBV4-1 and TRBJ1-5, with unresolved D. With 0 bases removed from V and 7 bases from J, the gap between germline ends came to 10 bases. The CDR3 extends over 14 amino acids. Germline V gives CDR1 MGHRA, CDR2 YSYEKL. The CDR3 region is CASSQEYPGQPQHF. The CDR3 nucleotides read TGCGCCAGCAGCCAAGAGTACCCGGGGCAGCCCCAGCATTTT.

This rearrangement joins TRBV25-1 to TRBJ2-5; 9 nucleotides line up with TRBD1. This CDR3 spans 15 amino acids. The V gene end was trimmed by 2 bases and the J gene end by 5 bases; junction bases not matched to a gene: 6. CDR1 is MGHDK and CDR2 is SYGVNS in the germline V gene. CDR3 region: CASSEPGTGLETQYF. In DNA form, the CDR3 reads TGTGCCAGCAGTGAACCCGGGACAGGGCTGGAGACCCAGTACTTC.